This T cell receptor (beta chain) came from a study of cytomegalovirus exposure and HLA in healthy donors. Study results and limitations: Sequences of the TCR beta chain were said to predict the HLA-A and HLA-B alleles of most subjects accurately. Cytomegalovirus-associated TCR beta chains were listed, numbering some 150.

The ends lost 3 bases at V and 2 bases at J; junction bases unmatched: 6. Germline-derived CDR1 and CDR2 are SGDLS and YYNGEE. This CDR3 has 15 residues. With regard to this clone: Its antigen is not identified.

Primers included in the PCR were 60 Vbeta and 13 Jbeta primers. Clones were read by immunoSEQ multiplex PCR, and TCRdb kept only the in-frame ones, dropping some. The profile shows more than 150,000 clones, about 79% of them singletons. The TCR originated in a man between 18 and 29 years old in good health and CMV-seronegative. The specimen sequenced was PBMCs. The rearrangement links TRBV9 to TRBJ2-3; the match to TRBD2 covers 7 bases. CDR3 DNA: TGTGCCAGCAGCGCGGGAGGAGGGAACACAGATACGCAGTATTTT. It is translated as CASSAGGGNTDTQYF. Looking up the rest from reference TRBV9 and TRBJ2-3 gives the full variable domain: DSGVTQTPKHLITATGQRVTLRCSPRSGDLSVYWYQQSLDQGLQFLIQYYNGEERAKGNILERFSAQQFPDLHSELNLSSLELGDSALYFCASSAGGGNTDTQYFGPGTRLTVL.